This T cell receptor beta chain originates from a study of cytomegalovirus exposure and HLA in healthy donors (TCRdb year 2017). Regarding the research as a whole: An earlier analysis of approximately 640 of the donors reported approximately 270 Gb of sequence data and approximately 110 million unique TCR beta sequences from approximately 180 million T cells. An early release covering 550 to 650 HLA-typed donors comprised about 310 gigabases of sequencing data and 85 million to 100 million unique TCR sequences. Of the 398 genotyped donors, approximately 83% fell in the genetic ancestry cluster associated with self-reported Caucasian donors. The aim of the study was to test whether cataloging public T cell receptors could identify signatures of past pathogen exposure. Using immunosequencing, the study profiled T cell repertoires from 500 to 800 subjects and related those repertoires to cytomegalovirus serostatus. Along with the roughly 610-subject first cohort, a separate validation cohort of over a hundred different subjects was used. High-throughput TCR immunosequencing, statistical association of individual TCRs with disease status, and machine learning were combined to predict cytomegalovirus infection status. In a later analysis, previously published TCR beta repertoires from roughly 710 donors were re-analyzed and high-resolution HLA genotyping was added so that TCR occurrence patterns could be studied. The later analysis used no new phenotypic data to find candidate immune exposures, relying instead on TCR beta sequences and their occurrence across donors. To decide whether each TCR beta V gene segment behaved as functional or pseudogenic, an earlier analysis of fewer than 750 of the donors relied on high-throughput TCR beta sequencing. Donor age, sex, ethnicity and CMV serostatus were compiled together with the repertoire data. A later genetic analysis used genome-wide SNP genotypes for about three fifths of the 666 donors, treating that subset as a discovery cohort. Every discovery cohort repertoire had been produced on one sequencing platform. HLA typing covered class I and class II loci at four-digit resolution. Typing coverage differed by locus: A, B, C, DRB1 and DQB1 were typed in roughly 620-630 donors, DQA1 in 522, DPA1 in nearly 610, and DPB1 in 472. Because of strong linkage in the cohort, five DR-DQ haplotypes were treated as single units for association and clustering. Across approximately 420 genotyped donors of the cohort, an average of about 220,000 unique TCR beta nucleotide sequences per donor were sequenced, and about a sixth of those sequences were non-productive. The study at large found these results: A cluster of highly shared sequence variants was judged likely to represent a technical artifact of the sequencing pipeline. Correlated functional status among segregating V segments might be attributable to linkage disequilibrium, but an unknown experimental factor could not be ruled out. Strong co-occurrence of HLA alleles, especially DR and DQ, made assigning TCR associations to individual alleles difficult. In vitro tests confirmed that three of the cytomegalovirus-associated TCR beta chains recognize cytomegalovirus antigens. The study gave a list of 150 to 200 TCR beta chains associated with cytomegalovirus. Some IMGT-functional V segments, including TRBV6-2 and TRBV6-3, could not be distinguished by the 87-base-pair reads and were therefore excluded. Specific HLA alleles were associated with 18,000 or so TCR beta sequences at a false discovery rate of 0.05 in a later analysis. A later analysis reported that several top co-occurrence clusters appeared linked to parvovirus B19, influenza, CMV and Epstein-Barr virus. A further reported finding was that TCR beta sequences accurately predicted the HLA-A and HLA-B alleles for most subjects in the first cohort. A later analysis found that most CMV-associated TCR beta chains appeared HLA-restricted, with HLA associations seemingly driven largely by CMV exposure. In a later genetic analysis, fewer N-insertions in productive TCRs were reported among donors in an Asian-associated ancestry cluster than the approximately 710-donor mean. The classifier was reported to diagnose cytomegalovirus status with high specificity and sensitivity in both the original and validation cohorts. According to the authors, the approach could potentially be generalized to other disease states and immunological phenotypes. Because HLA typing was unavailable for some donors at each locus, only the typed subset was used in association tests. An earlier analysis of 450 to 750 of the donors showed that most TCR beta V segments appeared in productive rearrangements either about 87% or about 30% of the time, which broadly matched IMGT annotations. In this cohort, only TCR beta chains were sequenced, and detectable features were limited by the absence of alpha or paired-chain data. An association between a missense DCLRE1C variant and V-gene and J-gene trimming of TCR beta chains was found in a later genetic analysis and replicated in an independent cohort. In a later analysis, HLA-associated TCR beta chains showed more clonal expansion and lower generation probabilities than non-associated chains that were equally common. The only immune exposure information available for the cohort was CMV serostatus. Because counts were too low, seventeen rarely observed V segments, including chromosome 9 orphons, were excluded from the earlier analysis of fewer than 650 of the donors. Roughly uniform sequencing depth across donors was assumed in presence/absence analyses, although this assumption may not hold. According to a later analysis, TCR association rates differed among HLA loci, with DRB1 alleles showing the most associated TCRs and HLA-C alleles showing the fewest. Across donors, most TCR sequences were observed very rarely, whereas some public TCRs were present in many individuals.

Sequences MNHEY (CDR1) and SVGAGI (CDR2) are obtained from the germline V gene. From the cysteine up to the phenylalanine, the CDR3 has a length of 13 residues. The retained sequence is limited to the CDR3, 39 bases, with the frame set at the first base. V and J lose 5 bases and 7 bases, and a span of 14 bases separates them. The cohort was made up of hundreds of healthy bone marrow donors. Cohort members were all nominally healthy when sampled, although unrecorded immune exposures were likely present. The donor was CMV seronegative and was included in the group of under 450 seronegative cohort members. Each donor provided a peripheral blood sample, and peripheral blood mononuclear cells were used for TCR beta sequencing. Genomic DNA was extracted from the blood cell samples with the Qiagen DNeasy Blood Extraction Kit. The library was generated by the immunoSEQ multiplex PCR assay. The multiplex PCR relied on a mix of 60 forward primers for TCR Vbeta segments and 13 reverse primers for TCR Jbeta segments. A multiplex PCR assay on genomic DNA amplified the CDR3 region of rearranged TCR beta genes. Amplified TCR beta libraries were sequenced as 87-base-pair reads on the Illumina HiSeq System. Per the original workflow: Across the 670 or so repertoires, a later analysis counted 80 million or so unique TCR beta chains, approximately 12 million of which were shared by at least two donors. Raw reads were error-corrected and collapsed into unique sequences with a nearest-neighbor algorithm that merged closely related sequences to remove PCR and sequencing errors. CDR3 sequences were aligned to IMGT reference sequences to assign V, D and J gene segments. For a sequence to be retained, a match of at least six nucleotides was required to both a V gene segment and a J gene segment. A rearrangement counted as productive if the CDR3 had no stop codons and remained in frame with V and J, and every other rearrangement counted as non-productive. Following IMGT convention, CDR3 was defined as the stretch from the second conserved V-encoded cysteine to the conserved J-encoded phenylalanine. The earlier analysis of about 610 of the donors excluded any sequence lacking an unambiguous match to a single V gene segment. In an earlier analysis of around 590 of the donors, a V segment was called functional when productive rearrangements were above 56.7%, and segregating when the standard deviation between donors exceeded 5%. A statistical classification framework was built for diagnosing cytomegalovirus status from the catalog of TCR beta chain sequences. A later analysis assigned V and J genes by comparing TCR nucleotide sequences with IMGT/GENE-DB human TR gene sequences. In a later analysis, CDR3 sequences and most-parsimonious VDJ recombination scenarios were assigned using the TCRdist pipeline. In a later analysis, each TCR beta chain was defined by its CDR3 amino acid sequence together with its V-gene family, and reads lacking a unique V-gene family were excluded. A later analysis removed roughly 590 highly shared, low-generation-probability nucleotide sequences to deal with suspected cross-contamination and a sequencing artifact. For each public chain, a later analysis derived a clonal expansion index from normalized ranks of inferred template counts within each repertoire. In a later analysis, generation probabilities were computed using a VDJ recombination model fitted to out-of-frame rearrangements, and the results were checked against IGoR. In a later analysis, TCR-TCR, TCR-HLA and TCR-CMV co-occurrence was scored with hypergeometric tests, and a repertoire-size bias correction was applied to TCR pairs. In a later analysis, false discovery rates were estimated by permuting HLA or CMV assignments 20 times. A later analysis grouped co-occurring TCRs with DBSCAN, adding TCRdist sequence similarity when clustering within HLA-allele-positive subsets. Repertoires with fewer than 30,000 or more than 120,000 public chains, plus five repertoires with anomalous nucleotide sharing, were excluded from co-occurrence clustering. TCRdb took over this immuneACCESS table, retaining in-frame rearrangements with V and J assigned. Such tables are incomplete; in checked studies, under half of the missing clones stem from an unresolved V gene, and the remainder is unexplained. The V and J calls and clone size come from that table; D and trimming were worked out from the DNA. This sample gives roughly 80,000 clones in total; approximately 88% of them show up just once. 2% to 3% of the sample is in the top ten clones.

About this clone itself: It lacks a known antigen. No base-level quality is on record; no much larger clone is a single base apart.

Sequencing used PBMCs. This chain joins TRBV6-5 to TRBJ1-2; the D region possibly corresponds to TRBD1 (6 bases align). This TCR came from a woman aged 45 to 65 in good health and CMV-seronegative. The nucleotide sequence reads TGTGCCAGCAGTGAACAGGGAAGGGGTGGCTACACCTTC. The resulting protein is CASSEQGRGGYTF.